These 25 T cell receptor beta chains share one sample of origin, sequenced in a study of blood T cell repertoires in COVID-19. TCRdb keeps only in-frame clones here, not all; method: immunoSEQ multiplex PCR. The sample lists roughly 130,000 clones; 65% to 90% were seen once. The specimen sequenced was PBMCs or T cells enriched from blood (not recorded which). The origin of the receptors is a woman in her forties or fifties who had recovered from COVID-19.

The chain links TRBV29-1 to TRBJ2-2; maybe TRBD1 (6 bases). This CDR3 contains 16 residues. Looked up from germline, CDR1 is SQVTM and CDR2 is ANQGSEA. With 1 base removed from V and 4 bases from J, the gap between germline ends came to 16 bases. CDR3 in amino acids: CSVEVGRGSRTGELFF. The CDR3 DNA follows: TGCAGCGTTGAAGTTGGAAGGGGGTCGCGCACCGGGGAGCTGTTTTTT.

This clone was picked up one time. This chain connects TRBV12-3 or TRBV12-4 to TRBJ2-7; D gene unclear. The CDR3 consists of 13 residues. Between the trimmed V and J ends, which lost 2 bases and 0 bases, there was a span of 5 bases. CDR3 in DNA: TGTGCCAGCAGTTTACAGGCCTCCTACGAGCAGTACTTC. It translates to CASSLQASYEQYF.

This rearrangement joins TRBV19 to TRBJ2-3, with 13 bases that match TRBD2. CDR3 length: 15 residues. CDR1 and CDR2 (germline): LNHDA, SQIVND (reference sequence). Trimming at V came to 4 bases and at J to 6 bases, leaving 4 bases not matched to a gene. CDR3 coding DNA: TGTGCCAGTAGTACCGGACTAGCGGGGGTGGATACGCAGTATTTT. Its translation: CASSTGLAGVDTQYF.

The CDR3 sequence is CASTRDLGGRAPLHF. Here the CDR3 DNA reads TGTGCCAGCACCCGCGACCTCGGGGGGCGGGCACCCCTCCACTTT. The chain combines TRBV19 with TRBJ1-6, with D possibly matching TRBD1 (6 bases). CDR3 length: 15 amino acids. V was cut by 9 bases and J by 11 bases, with 23 bases left in between. CDR1 is LNHDA, CDR2 SQIVND, per germline (reference sequence).

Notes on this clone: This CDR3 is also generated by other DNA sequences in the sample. The CDR3 DNA follows: TGCGCCAGCAGCCTGGGCGTAGGAGGCAATCAGCCCCAGCATTTT. Translation: CASSLGVGGNQPQHF. The chain employs TRBV5-1 and TRBJ1-5; no firm D call. Per germline, CDR1 SGHRS and CDR2 YFSETQ. The CDR3 extends over 15 amino acids. Trimming stripped 4 bases from V and 2 bases from J, with 13 bases between.

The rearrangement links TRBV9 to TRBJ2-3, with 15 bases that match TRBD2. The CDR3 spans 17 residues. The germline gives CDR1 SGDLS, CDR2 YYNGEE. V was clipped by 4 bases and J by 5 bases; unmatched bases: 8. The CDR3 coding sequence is TGTGCCAGCAGCTTCAGGACTAGCGGGGGGGCCATAGATACGCAGTATTTT. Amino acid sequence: CASSFRTSGGAIDTQYF.

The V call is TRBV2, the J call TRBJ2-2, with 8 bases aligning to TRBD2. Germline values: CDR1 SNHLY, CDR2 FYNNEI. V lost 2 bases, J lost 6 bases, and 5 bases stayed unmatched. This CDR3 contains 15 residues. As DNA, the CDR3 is TGTGCCAGCAGTGAAACGACTAGCGCCGCCGGGGAGCTGTTTTTT. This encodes CASSETTSAAGELFF. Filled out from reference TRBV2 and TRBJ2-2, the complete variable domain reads EPEVTQTPSHQVTQMGQEVILRCVPISNHLYFYWYRQILGQKVEFLVSFYNNEISEKSEIFDDQFSVERPDGSNFTLKIRSTKLEDSAMYFCASSETTSAAGELFFGEGSRLTVL.

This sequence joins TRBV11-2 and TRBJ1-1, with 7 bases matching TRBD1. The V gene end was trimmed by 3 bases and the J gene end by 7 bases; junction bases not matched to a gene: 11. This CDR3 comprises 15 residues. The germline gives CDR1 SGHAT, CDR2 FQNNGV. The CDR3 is CASSLTGQVGREAFF. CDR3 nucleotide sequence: TGTGCCAGCAGCTTGACTGGACAGGTGGGTCGTGAAGCTTTCTTT.

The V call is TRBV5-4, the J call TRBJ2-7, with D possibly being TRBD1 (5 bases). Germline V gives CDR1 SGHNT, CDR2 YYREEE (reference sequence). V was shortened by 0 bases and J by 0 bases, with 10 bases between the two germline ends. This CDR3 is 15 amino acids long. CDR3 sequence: CASSLGQWSSYEQYF. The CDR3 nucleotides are TGTGCCAGCAGCTTGGGACAGTGGAGCTCCTACGAGCAGTACTTC.

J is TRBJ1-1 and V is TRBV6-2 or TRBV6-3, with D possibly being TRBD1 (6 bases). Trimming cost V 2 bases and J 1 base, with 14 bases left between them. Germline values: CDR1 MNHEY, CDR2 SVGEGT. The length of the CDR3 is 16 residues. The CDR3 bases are TGTGCCAGCAGTTACGAGCGCGGACAGACGAACACTGAAGCTTTCTTT. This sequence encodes CASSYERGQTNTEAFF.

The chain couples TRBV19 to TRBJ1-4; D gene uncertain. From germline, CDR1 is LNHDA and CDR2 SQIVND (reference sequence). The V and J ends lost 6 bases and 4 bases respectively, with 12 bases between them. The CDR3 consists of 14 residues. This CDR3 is CASSSQLRNEKLFF. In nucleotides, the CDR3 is TGTGCCAGTAGCTCACAGCTTCGTAATGAAAAACTGTTTTTT.

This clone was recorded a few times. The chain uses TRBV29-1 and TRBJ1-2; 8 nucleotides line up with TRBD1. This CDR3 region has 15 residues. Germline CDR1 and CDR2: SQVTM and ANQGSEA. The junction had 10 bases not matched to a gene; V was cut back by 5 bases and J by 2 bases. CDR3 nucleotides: TGCAGCGTTACCGGACAGGGCGATCGGAACTATGGCTACACCTTC. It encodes CSVTGQGDRNYGYTF.

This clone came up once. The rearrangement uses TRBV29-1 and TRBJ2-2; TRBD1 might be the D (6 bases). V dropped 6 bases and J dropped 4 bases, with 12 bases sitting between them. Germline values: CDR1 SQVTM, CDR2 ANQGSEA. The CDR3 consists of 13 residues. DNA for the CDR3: TGCAGCGTCGAACAGGGTTTCACCGGGGAGCTGTTTTTT. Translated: CSVEQGFTGELFF.

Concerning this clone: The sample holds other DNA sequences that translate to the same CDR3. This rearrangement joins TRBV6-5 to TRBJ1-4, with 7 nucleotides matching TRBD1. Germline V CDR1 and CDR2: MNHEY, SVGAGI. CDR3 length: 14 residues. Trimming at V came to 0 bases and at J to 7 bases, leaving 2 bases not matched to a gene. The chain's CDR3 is CASSYSGGSEKLFF. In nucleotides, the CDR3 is TGTGCCAGCAGTTACTCAGGGGGCAGTGAAAAACTGTTTTTT.

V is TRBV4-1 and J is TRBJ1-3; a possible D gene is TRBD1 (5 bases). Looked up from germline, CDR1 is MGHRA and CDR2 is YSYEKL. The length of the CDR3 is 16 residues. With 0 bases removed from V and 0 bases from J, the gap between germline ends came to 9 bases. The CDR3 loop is CASSQEQGSSGNTIYF. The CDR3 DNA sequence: TGCGCCAGCAGCCAAGAGCAGGGAAGCTCTGGAAACACCATATATTTT.

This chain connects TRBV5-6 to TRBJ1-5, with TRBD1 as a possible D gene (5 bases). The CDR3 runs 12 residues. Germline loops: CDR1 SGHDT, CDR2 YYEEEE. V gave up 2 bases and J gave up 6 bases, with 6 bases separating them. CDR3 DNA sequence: TGTGCCAGCAGCTTAGGGGTTCAGCCCCAGCATTTT. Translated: CASSLGVQPQHF.

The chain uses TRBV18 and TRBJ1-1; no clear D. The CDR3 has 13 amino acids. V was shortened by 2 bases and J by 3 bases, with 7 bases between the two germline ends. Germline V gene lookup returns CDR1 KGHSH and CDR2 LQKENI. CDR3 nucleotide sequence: TGTGCCAGCTCACCAGTCTTAGACACTGAAGCTTTCTTT. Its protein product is CASSPVLDTEAFF.

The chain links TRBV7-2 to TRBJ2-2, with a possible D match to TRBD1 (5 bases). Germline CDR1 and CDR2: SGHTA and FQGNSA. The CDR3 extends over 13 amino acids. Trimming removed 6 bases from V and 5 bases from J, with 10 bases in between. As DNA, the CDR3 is TGTGCCAGCAGACGTCAGGGAACCGGGGAGCTGTTTTTT. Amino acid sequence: CASRRQGTGELFF.

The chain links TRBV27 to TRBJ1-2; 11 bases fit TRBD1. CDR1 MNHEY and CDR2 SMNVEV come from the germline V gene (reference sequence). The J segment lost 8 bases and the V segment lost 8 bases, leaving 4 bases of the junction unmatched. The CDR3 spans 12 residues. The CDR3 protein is CASGQGAGGYTF. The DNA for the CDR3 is TGTGCCAGCGGACAGGGGGCGGGCGGCTACACCTTC.

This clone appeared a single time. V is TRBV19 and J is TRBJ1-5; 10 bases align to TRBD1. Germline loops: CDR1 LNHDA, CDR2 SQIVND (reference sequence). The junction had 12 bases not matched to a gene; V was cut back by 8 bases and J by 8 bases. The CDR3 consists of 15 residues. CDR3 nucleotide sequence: TGTGCCAGTCCCACGGCGGGACAGGGGTTGGAGCCCCAGCATTTT. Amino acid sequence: CASPTAGQGLEPQHF.

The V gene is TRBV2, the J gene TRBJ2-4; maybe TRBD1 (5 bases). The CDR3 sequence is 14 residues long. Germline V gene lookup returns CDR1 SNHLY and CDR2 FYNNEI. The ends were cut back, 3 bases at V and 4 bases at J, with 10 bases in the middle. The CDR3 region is CASSDREPKNIQYF. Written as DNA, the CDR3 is TGTGCCAGCAGTGACAGGGAACCAAAAAACATTCAGTACTTC. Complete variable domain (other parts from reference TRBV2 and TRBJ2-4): EPEVTQTPSHQVTQMGQEVILRCVPISNHLYFYWYRQILGQKVEFLVSFYNNEISEKSEIFDDQFSVERPDGSNFTLKIRSTKLEDSAMYFCASSDREPKNIQYFGAGTRLSVL.

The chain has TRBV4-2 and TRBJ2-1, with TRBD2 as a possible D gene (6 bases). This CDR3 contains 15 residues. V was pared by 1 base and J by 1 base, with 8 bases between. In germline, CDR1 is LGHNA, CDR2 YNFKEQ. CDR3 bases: TGTGCCAGCAGCCAAGCGGGGGAGTCCTACAATGAGCAGTTCTTC. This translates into CASSQAGESYNEQFF.

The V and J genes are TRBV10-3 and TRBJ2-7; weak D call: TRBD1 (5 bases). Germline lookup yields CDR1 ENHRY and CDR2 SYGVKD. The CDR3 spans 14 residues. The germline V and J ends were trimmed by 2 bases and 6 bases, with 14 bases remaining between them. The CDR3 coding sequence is TGTGCCATCAGTGAGGCCGTCAGGGCTGGCGAGCAGTACTTC. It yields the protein CAISEAVRAGEQYF.

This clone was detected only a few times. The CDR3 DNA follows: TGTGCCAGCAGCTTAGATAGACAGGGTTTCTACGAGCAGTACTTC. Residues: CASSLDRQGFYEQYF. This chain uses TRBV7-2 with TRBJ2-7, with 7 bases aligning to TRBD1. The CDR3 is 15 amino acids. V trimming: 1 base; J trimming: 3 bases; junction bases outside the gene matches: 6. CDR1 and CDR2 (germline): SGHTA, FQGNSA.

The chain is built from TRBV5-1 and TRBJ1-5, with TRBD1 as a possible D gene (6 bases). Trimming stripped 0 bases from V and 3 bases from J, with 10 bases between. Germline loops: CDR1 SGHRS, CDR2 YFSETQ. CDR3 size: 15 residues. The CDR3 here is CASSLGDTSNQPQHF. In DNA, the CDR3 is TGCGCCAGCAGCTTGGGGGACACCTCCAATCAGCCCCAGCATTTT.